This TCR beta chain was captured by sequencing in a study of T cells in women clearing cervical HPV infection listed by TCRdb under 2018. With respect to the entire study: The cases were over 20 women with histologically confirmed HPV16-related CIN3 or worse, and 2 of these cases were invasive cancers. Controls were 25 or so women whose single incident HPV16 infection cleared within 12 months without precancer or cancer developing. Case blood was taken at the visit when the lesion was first identified, whereas control blood was taken when infection was no longer detected. For cases, the median interval between lesion detection and blood sampling was about 150 days, with an interquartile range of about 85 to 220 days. Since HLA typing was available for only a few women, HLA type could not be ruled out as a confounder. An exploratory proof-of-principle case-control study, nested within the Guanacaste HPV Natural History Study in Costa Rica, was conducted to compare TCR repertoires across cervical HPV16 outcomes. Cases and controls were matched on year of sample collection and on age within five years. Cases had a median age of roughly 30 years compared with 38 for controls, and baseline characteristics showed no significant differences between the groups. In the parent cohort, some 10,000 women aged 18 or older were enrolled in Guanacaste, Costa Rica, during about 1993 to 1994 and were followed for more than 6 years. Quality controls consisted of five blinded duplicates per group, for a total of approximately 60 samples made up of roughly 50 participants and roughly ten replicates. Study-wide findings and limitations: Random forest classifiers that combined richness and V gene abundances separated cases from controls with an estimated AUC of 0.8 to 0.85. Because T-cell numbers per sample were unknown, differences in richness could reflect varying T-cell content rather than repertoire biology. The cross-sectional design could not show whether associations preceded infection or resulted from it; effector/memory subsets and HPV-specific T cells were not isolated. Lower TRBV6-7 relative abundance was observed in cases than in controls (around 0.1% versus 0.15%; Bonferroni P = 0.0008). CIN3+ cases had significantly higher TCR repertoire richness than controls across sequencing depths, but evenness did not differ between the groups.

Every participant had a single incident cervical HPV16 infection, and prevalent HPV16 infections were excluded. Cervical HPV DNA was detected with MY09/MY11 PCR, and genotyping was done with dot-blot hybridization. Fifteen mL of heparinized blood were centrifuged, and the buffy coat was aliquoted, frozen at -30°C, then stored at -80°C. QIAGEN kits were used to extract genomic DNA from buffy coat specimens. Using the immunoSEQ assay, multiplex PCR amplified TCR beta CDR3 regions from an average of approximately 1,100 ng of genomic DNA per sample. To correct primer bias, the assay used a complete synthetic TCR repertoire to set an amplification baseline. Amplicons were sequenced on the Illumina platform. Turning to the authors' computational methods: Sequences were error-corrected by clustering with frequency ratios and a modified nearest-neighbor algorithm, then analyzed in the immunoSEQ Analyzer with IMGT gene definitions. At each rarefaction depth, TCR richness and evenness were averaged across 20 rarefaction repeats, and samples with fewer sequences than that depth were excluded. Wilcoxon rank sum tests with FDR correction were used to compare relative abundances of V, D and J genes between the groups. For the blinded duplicates, the intraclass correlation was 95.6% for TCR richness and averaged about 76% across about 64 gene segments. TCRdb limited this immuneACCESS table to in-frame rearrangements with V and J called. A share of clones is missing; checked studies link under half to unresolved V genes, and the rest is unexplained. V and J calls and clone size come straight from that table; D and trimming were deduced from the DNA. The sample's clone listing holds under 20,000 clones. Of the sample, around 3.2% is held by the ten largest clones.

V gives up 0 bases and J gives up 4 bases, and the segment between their germline ends measures 9 bases. CDR1 and CDR2 are drawn from the germline V gene (reference sequence): GTSNPN, SVGIG. The CDR3 holds 13 amino acids from the cysteine to the phenylalanine. The DNA shown is the part of the CDR3 that was read: 30 bases, in frame from base 1. Turning to this clone: Its antigen is currently not known. The sequence runs out 3 residues before the end of the CDR3; the remainder is reconstructed from the germline J gene.

The sequence came from a woman between 18 and 70 years old with a cervical HPV16 infection that either progressed to CIN3+ or cleared (not recorded which). Sequenced material: blood buffy coat. The sequence joins TRBV30 to TRBJ1-2; no D gene is confidently identified. CDR3 region: CAWSVDGSYGYTF. CDR3 DNA (partial): TGTGCCTGGAGTGTAGATGGCAGCTATGGC.